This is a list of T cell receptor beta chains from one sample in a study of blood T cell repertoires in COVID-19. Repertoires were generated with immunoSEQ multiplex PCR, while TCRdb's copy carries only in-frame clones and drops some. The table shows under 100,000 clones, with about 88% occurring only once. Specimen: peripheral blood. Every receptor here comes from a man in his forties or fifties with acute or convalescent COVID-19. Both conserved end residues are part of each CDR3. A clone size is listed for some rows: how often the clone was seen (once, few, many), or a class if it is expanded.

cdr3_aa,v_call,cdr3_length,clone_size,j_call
CASSPGNGEETQYF,TRBV18,14,-,TRBJ2-5
CASSLDRGGWGDTQYF,TRBV11-2,16,-,TRBJ2-3
CASSLARAGNTIYF,TRBV7-2,14,-,TRBJ1-3
CAIRGQGEGGELFF,TRBV10-3,14,-,TRBJ2-2
CASSAQTGNTEAFF,TRBV19,14,-,TRBJ1-1
CASSQDKRRAGQISNEKLFF,TRBV4-1,20,-,TRBJ1-4
CASSLLGTGHGYTF,TRBV7-2,14,-,TRBJ1-2
CASSQSQGADTEAFF,TRBV4-2,15,-,TRBJ1-1
CAWRGTSYQETQYF,TRBV30,14,-,TRBJ2-5
CASSLRQTLNYGYTF,TRBV7-2,15,-,TRBJ1-2
CASSTGDSLNIQYF,TRBV6-5,14,-,TRBJ2-4
CASSQVSQGGQGYTF,TRBV4-1,15,-,TRBJ1-2
CASSSNPGGGETQYF,TRBV5-6,15,-,TRBJ2-5
CASSIGQGGGYTF,TRBV19,13,-,TRBJ1-2
CASSLDRTGSSYNSPLHF,TRBV7-9,18,once,TRBJ1-6
CASSQDEDRRDGYTF,TRBV4-1,15,once,TRBJ1-2
CASSQGSPAGADTQYF,TRBV4-2,16,few,TRBJ2-3
CARSPARDNEPRGYTF,TRBV5-3,16,-,TRBJ1-2
CASSLAQDYGYTF,TRBV11-2,13,-,TRBJ1-2
CASSRRGTGNQETQYF,TRBV11-2,16,-,TRBJ2-5
CAWSVLQGTINEKLFF,TRBV30,16,-,TRBJ1-4
CASSSPGHYEAFF,TRBV27,13,once,TRBJ1-1
CASSPAMTGVGGYTF,TRBV3-1/TRBV3-2,15,once,TRBJ1-2
CASSQSAGDTDTQYF,TRBV4-2,15,once,TRBJ2-3
CASSPQTGRAFF,TRBV7-3,12,-,TRBJ1-1
CAAGPGGESPLHF,TRBV10-3,13,-,TRBJ1-6
CASSMSRRNTEAFF,TRBV19,14,-,TRBJ1-1
CASSPGRGRNYGYTF,TRBV18,15,once,TRBJ1-2
CASNSPGVGNTIYF,TRBV28,14,-,TRBJ1-3